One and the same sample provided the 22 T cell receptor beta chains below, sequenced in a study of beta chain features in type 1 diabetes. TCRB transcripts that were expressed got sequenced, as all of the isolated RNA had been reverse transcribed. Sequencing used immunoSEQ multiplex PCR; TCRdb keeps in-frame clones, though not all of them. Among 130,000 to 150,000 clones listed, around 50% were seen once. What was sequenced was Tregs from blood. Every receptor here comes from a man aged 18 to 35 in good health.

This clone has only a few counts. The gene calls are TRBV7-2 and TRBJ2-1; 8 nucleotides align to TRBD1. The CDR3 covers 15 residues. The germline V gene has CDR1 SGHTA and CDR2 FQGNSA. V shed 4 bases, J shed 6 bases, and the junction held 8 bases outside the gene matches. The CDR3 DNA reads TGTGCCAGCAGCTCGCGGACAGGGATTTTCAATGAGCAGTTCTTC. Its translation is CASSSRTGIFNEQFF.

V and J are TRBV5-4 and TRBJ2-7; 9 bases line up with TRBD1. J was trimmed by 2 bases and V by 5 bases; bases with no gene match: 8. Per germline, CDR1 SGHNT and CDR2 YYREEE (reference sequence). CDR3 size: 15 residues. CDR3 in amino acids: CASSLPGQGTYEQYF. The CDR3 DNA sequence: TGTGCCAGCAGTTTACCGGGACAGGGCACCTACGAGCAGTACTTC.

The CDR3 region is CASSVEINTGYTF. CDR3 DNA: TGTGCCAGCAGCGTGGAGATTAATACTGGCTACACCTTC. This chain joins TRBV7-9 and TRBJ1-2; D not certain. Trimming cost V 5 bases and J 7 bases, with 14 bases left between them. Germline V lookup: CDR1 SEHNR, CDR2 FQNEAQ (reference sequence). The CDR3 runs to 13 residues.

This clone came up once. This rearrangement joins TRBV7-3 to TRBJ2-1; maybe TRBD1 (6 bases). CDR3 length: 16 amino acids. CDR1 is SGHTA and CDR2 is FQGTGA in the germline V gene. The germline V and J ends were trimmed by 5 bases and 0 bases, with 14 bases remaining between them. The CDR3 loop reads CASSERPGASYNEQFF. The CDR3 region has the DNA TGTGCCAGCAGCGAGCGCCCAGGGGCCTCCTACAATGAGCAGTTCTTC.

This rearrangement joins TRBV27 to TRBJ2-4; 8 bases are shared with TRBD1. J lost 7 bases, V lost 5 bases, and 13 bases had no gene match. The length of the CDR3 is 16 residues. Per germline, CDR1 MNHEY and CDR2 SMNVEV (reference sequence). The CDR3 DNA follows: TGTGCCAGCAGTCTAAATGCCTGGACAGGGAGGAACATTCAGTACTTC. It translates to CASSLNAWTGRNIQYF.

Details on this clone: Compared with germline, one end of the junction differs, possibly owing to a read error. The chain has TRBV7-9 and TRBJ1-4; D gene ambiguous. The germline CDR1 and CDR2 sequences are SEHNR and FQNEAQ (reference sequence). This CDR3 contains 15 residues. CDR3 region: CASSLSSATNEKLLF. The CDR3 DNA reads TGTGCCAGCAGCTTATCTTCTGCAACTAATGAAAAACTGCTTTTT.

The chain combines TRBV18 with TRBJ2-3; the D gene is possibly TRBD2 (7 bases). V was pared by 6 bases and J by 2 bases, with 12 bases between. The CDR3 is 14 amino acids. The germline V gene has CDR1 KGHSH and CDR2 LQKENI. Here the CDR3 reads CASSGRGPTDTQYF. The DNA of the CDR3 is TGTGCCAGCTCGGGGCGGGGGCCCACAGATACGCAGTATTTT.

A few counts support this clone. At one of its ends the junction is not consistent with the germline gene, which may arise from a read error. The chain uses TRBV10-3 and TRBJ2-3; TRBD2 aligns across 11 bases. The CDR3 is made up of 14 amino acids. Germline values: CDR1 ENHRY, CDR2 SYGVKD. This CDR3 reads CATSSGGVADTQYF. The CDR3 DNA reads TGTGCCACCAGTAGCGGGGGGGTCGCGGATACGCAGTATTTT.

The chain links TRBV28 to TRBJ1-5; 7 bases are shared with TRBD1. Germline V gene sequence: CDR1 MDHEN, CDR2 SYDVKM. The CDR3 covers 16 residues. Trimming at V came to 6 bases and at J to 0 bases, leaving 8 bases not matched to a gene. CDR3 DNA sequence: TGTGCCAGCAGCCCAAGGACAGGTTATAGCAATCAGCCCCAGCATTTT. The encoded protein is CASSPRTGYSNQPQHF.

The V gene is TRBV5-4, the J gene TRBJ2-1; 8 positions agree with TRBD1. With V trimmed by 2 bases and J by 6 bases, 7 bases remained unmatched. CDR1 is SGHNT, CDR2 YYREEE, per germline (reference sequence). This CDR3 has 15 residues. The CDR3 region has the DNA TGTGCCAGCAGCTTCCGGACAGGGCTCTCCAATGAGCAGTTCTTC. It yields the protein CASSFRTGLSNEQFF.

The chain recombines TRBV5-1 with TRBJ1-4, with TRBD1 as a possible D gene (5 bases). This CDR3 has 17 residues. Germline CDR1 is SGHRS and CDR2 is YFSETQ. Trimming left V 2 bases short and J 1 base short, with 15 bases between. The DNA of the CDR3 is TGCGCCAGCAGCTTCGGAACCAGGGAAGGAACTAATGAAAAACTGTTTTTT. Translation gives CASSFGTREGTNEKLFF.

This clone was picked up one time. The CDR3 sequence is CASSPGEAGRSGANVLTF. CDR3 nucleotide sequence: TGTGCCAGCAGCCCTGGGGAGGCGGGCCGCTCTGGGGCCAACGTCCTGACTTTC. This chain connects TRBV4-2 to TRBJ2-6, with D perhaps TRBD2 (6 bases). CDR1 is LGHNA and CDR2 is YNFKEQ in the germline V gene. Trimming left V 4 bases short and J 0 bases short, with 16 bases between. The CDR3 sequence is 18 residues long.

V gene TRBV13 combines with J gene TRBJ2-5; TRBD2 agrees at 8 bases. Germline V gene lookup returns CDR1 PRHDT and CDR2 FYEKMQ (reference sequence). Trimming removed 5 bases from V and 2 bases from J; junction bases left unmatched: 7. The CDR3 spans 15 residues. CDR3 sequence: CASSRSGGVQETQYF. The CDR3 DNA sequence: TGTGCCAGCAGCCGATCGGGGGGGGTGCAAGAGACCCAGTACTTC.

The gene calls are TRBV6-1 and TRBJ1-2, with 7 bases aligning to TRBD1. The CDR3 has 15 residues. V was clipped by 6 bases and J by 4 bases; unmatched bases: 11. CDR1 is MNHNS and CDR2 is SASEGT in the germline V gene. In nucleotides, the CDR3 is TGTGCCAGCAGCCACCGGGACAGATCTTTCTATGGCTACACCTTC. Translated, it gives CASSHRDRSFYGYTF.

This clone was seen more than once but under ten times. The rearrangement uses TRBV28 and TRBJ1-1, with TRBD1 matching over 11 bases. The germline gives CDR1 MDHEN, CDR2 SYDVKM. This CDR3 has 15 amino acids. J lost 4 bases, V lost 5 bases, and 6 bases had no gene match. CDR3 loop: CASSEAGQGGTEAFF. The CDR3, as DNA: TGTGCCAGCAGTGAAGCGGGACAGGGGGGCACTGAAGCTTTCTTT.

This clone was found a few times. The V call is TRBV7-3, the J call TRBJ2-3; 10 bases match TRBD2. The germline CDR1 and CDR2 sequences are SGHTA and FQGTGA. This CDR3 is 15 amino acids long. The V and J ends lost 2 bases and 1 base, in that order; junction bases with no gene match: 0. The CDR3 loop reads CASSLGTSGTDTQYF. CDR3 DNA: TGTGCCAGCAGCTTAGGGACTAGCGGCACAGATACGCAGTATTTT.

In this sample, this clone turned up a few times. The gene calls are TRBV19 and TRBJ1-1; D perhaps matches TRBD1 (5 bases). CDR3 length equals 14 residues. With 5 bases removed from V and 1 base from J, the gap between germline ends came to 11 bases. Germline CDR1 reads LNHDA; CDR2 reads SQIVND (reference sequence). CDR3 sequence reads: CASSPRGKNTEAFF. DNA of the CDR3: TGTGCCAGTAGTCCCCGGGGGAAGAACACTGAAGCTTTCTTT.

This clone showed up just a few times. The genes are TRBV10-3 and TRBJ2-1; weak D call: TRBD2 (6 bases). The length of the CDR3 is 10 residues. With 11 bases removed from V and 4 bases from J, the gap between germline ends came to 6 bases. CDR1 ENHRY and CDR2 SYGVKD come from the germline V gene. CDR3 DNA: TGTGCCGGAGGGTACAATGAGCAGTTCTTC. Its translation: CAGGYNEQFF.

The CDR3: CASSLPSRTGTEAFF. The DNA of the CDR3 is TGTGCCAGCAGCTTACCTTCACGGACAGGCACTGAAGCTTTCTTT. This sequence joins TRBV7-7 and TRBJ1-1; 7 nucleotides match TRBD1. The CDR3 length is 15 residues. The V and J ends lost 2 bases and 4 bases, in that order; junction bases with no gene match: 7. Germline values: CDR1 SSHAT, CDR2 FNYEAQ (reference sequence). Supplemented by reference TRBV7-7 and TRBJ1-1, the full variable domain reads GAGVSQSPRYKVTKRGQDVTLRCDPISSHATLYWYQQALGQGPEFLTYFNYEAQPDKSGLPSDRFSAERPEGSISTLTIQRTEQRDSAMYRCASSLPSRTGTEAFFGQGTRLTVV.

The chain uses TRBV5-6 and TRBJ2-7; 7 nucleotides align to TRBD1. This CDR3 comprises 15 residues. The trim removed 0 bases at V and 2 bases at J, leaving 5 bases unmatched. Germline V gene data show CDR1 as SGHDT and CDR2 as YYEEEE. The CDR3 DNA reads TGTGCCAGCAGCTTGGTAGGACAGGAGACCTACGAGCAGTACTTC. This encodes CASSLVGQETYEQYF.

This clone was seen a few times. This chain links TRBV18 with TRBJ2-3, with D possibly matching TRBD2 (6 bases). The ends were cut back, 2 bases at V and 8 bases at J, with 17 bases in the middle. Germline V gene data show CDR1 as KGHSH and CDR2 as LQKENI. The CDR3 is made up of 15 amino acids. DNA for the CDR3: TGTGCCAGCTCACCAGGGCGGGAAGGACATAGTACGCAGTATTTT. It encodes CASSPGREGHSTQYF.

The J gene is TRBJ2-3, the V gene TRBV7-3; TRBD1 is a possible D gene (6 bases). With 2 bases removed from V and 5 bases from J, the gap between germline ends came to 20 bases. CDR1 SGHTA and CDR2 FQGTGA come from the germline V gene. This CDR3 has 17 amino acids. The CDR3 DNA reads TGTGCCAGCAGCTTAGCGACCAGTGGGCAGGGGAAAGATACGCAGTATTTT. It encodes CASSLATSGQGKDTQYF.